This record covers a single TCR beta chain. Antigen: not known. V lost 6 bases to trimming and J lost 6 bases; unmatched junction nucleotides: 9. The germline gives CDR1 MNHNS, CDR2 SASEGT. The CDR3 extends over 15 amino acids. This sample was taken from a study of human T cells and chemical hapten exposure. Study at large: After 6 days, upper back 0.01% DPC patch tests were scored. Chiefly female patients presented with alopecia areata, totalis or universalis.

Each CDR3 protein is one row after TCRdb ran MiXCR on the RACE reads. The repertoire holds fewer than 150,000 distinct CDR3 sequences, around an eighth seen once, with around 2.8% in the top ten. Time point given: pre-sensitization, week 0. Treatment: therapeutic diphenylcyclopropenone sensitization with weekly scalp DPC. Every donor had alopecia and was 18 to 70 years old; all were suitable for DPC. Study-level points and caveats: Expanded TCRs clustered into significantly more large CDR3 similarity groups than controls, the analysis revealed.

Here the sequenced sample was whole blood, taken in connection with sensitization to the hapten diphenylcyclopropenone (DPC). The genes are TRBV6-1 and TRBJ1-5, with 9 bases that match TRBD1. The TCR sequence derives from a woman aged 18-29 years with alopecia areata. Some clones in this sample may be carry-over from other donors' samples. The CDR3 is CASRSTGGESQPQHF. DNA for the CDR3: TGTGCCAGCAGATCCACAGGGGGCGAGAGTCAGCCCCAGCATTTT.